The clone carrying this TCR beta chain was counted a single time. This entry comes from a study of shared clonotypes between healthy human individuals. Profiling relied on immunoSEQ multiplex PCR, and the TCRdb table lists in-frame clones only, not all of them. This table holds approximately 620,000 clones, around 97% found once. There are 15 residues in the CDR3. The V gene's germline CDR1 is ENHRY and CDR2 SYGVKD. V shed 4 bases and J shed 2 bases, with 13 bases lying between them. This rearrangement joins TRBV10-3 to TRBJ2-3; a weak D match, TRBD1 (6 bases). The receptor was derived from a woman in her thirties in good health. The specimen was naive CD4+ T cells sorted from blood. Documented subset: CD45RA+ positively selected. The CDR3 DNA reads as TGTGCCATCAGTGGCCCGACAGGTCTCACAGATACGCAGTATTTT. As protein: CAISGPTGLTDTQYF.